The clone carrying this T cell receptor beta chain was recorded at least ten times. The data stem from a study of post-analysis software for immune sequencing data. The TCR beta cDNA libraries carried unique molecular identifiers. TCRdb recomputed calls from the PCR reads with MiXCR, one row per CDR3 protein. This repertoire shows roughly 170,000 distinct CDR3 sequences, 25% to 35% found once; its top ten account for approximately 1.4%. Material for sequencing was blood. The source of this sequence is a girl aged 5 to 17 with multiple sclerosis.

DNA of the CDR3: TGTGCCAGCAGGAGGGAATCTCTAGGCTACGAGCAGTACTTC. It translates to CASRRESLGYEQYF. The chain links TRBV6-5 to TRBJ2-7, with a possible D match to TRBD2 (5 bases). Germline-derived CDR1 and CDR2 are MNHEY and SVGAGI. Trimming stripped 6 bases from V and 3 bases from J, with 15 bases between. This CDR3 comprises 14 residues.